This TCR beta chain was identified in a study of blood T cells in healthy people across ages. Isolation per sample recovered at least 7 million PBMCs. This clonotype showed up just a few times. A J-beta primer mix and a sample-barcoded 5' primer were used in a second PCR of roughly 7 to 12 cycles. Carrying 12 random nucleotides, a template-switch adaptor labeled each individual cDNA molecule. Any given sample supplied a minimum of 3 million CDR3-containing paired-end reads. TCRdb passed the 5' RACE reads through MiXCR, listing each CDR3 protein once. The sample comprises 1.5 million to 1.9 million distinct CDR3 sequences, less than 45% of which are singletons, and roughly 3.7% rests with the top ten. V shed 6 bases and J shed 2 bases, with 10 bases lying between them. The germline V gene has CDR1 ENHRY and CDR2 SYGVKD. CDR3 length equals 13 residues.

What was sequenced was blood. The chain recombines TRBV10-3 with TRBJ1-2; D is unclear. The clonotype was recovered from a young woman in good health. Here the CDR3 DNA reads TGTGCCATCAGGGGGAGAGAGAACTATGGCTACACCTTC. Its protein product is CAIRGRENYGYTF.